The 6 T cell receptor beta chains in this list originate from one sample, sequenced in a study of blood T cells in healthy people across ages. With a J-beta primer mix and a sample-barcoded 5' primer, a second PCR ran about 7 to 12 cycles. TCRdb independently ran MiXCR on the 5' RACE reads; one entry per CDR3 protein. This table has approximately 730,000 distinct CDR3 sequences, 53% appearing once. The sample consisted of blood. These receptor sequences come from a man older than 75 in good health.

The rearrangement links TRBV7-6 to TRBJ2-7, with D unclear. V lost 6 bases and J 2 bases, leaving 11 bases between the germline ends. The CDR3 totals 13 residues. Germline lookup yields CDR1 SGHVS and CDR2 FNYEAQ. CDR3: CASRGSTAYEQYF. CDR3 sequence (DNA): TGTGCCAGCAGAGGCAGCACAGCCTACGAGCAGTACTTC.

The J gene is TRBJ2-7, the V gene TRBV11-2; maybe TRBD2 (7 bases). V was cut by 5 bases and J by 5 bases, with 22 bases left in between. CDR3 length: 16 residues. Germline values: CDR1 SGHAT, CDR2 FQNNGV. The CDR3 loop reads CASSPPTSAGGHEQYF. CDR3 DNA: TGTGCCAGCAGCCCTCCAACTAGCGCCGGGGGGCACGAGCAGTACTTC.

The V call is TRBV28, the J call TRBJ1-4; a weak D match, TRBD1 (5 bases). Germline-derived CDR1 and CDR2 are MDHEN and SYDVKM. This CDR3 has 15 residues. V dropped 3 bases and J dropped 8 bases, with 16 bases sitting between them. For the CDR3, the DNA is TGTGCCAGCAGTTTTCCGGGGTTGGGGGAGGAAAAACTGTTTTTT. It codes for CASSFPGLGEEKLFF.

On this clonotype itself: A much larger clone differs by one base, so this may be a read error. This chain connects TRBV13 to TRBJ2-1; 10 nucleotides match TRBD2. The CDR3 runs to 12 residues. Per the germline V gene, CDR1 is PRHDT and CDR2 is FYEKMQ (reference sequence). V trimming: 5 bases; J trimming: 10 bases; junction bases outside the gene matches: 2. CDR3: CASSMGLAEQFF. The CDR3 nucleotides are TGTGCCAGCAGCATGGGACTAGCGGAGCAGTTCTTC.

The chain joins TRBV10-3 to TRBJ1-2; 10 nucleotides match TRBD1. The CDR3 contains 17 residues. Trimming cost V 4 bases and J 0 bases; bases outside gene matches: 8. The germline V gene encodes CDR1 ENHRY and CDR2 SYGVKD. CDR3 residues: CAISGARTGGPNYGYTF. The CDR3 nucleotides are TGTGCCATCAGTGGGGCCAGGACAGGGGGACCTAACTATGGCTACACCTTC.

This clonotype has ten or more counts. The V gene is TRBV29-1, the J gene TRBJ1-2; D is unresolved. Germline V gene data show CDR1 as SQVTM and CDR2 as ANQGSEA. Trimming removed 1 base at V and 1 base at J, with 10 bases between. This CDR3 has 14 residues. CDR3 sequence reads: CSVEAQDVNYGYTF. CDR3 nucleotides: TGCAGCGTTGAAGCCCAGGATGTTAACTATGGCTACACCTTC.